This TCR beta chain was sequenced during a study of T cell clonotyping in hematopoietic cell transplantation. Notes on this clone: Its antigen is as yet unknown.

The study's findings and limits: Recipient TCR diversity dropped after transplant; expanded clonotypes rose from day 30 to 180.

Using immunoSEQ multiplex PCR, the repertoire was profiled, and TCRdb retains in-frame clones only, with some absent. The table includes about 6,800 clones, roughly 98% detected once. V dropped 3 bases and J dropped 3; count of bases not matched to a gene: 6. The CDR3 runs to 15 residues. Germline values: CDR1 SGHTA, CDR2 FQGNSA. The sample consisted of PBMCs, taken 30 days after allogeneic stem cell transplant. V gene TRBV7-2 combines with J gene TRBJ2-3, with 7 bases that match TRBD1. This clonotype was sampled from a male patient aged 55 to 70 who had an allogeneic stem cell transplant from a related donor, so the T cells may come from the graft donor. Some clones in this sample may be carry-over from other donors' samples. This chain's CDR3 is CASSFELRGTDTQYF. As DNA, the CDR3 is TGTGCCAGCAGCTTCGAGCTCAGGGGGACAGATACGCAGTATTTT.